Reported below is one T cell receptor (beta chain). Its antigen is unidentified. Different DNA sequences within this sample yield the same CDR3. V trimming: 6 bases; J trimming: 5 bases; junction bases outside the gene matches: 1. In germline, CDR1 is SQVTM, CDR2 ANQGSEA. This CDR3 region has 11 residues. Both peripheral blood and punch biopsies of lesional scalp skin were obtained from patients who had alopecia areata. PBMCs yielded sorted CD4+ and CD8+ T cells. The sample originates from a study of CD8+ T cells in alopecia areata. Study-level information: Twice a day, 5 to 10 mg of oral tofacitinib was administered to treated patients. Findings of the study overall: The study found TCR sharing across patients less clear than in mice, possibly for HLA reasons.

The sequencing template was cDNA reverse transcribed from extracted RNA. Clones were read by immunoSEQ multiplex PCR, and TCRdb kept only the in-frame ones, dropping some. The table records 130,000 to 150,000 clones, more than 40% of them present only once. The chain carries TRBV29-1 and TRBJ1-2; TRBD1 agrees at 9 bases. Sequencing was carried out using CD4+ T cells sorted from blood. The clonotype comes from a human donor with alopecia areata. CDR3 nucleotides: TGCAGCGTGGGACAGGGTTATGGCTACACCTTC. Protein: CSVGQGYGYTF.